This T cell receptor beta chain was identified in a study of vaccination effects on CD4 cells after COVID-19. On the study more broadly: All study participants received two doses of BNT162b2 or mRNA-1273 vaccine.

As concerns this clone: What it recognizes is unknown.

Germline-derived CDR1 and CDR2 are MRHNA and SNTAGT. Trimming removed 7 bases from V and 0 bases from J, with 16 bases in between. CDR3 size: 17 residues. General study points: Marked clonal contraction of infection- and vaccine-induced clones was seen late after vaccination.

Repertoires were generated with immunoSEQ multiplex PCR, while TCRdb's copy carries only in-frame clones and drops some. The sample yields tens of thousands of clones, around 76% seen once. Antigen-specific CD4+ T cells were first expanded with viral peptide pools by the ViraFEST assay and only then sequenced. Culture lasted 10 days before CD4+ T cell isolation. Previously uninfected by SARS-CoV-2, the vaccine recipients also showed negative nucleocapsid antibodies. IL-2 medium supplanted half the medium on days 3 and 7. The receptor was isolated from a human donor who received a COVID-19 vaccine. V gene TRBV6-4 combines with J gene TRBJ1-6; D ambiguous. Sequences were derived from CD4+ T cells from PBMCs cultured with SARS-CoV-2 spike peptides, sampled before COVID-19 vaccination. This chain's CDR3 is CASKENTGSSYNSPLHF. In nucleotides, the CDR3 is TGTGCCAGCAAAGAAAACACGGGAAGCTCCTATAATTCACCCCTCCACTTT.